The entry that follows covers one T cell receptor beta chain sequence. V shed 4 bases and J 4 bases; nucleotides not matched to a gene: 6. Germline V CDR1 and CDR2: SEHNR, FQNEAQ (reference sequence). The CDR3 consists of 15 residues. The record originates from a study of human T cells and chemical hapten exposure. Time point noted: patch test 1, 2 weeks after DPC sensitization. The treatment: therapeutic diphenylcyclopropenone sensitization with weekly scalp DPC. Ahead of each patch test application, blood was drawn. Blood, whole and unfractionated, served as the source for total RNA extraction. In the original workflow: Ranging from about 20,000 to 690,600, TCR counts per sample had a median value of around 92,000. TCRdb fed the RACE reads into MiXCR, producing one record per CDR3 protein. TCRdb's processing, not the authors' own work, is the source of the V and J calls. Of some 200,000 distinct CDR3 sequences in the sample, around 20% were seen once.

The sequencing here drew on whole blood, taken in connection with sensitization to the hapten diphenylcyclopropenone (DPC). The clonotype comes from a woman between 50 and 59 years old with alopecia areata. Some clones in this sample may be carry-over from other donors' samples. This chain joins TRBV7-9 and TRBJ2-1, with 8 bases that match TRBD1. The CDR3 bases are TGTGCCAGCAGCTGGTGGACAGGGAGGTACAATGAGCAGTTCTTC. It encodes CASSWWTGRYNEQFF.